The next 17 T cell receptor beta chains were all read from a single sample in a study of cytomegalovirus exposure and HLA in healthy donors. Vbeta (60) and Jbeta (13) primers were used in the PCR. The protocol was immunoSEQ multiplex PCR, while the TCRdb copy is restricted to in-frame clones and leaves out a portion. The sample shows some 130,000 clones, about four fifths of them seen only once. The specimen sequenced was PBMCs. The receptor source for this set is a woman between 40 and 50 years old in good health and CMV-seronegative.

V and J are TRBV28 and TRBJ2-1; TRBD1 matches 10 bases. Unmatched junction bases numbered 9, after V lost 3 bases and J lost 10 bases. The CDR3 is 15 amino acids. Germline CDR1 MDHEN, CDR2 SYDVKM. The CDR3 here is CASSLGLGTGAEQFF. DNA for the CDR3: TGTGCCAGCAGTTTGGGGCTTGGGACAGGGGCCGAGCAGTTCTTC.

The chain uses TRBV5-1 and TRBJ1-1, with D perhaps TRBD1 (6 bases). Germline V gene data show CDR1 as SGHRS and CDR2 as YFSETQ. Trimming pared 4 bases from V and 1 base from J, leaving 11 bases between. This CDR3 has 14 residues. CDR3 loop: CASSQRGTNTEAFF. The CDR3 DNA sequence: TGCGCCAGCAGCCAAAGGGGGACGAACACTGAAGCTTTCTTT.

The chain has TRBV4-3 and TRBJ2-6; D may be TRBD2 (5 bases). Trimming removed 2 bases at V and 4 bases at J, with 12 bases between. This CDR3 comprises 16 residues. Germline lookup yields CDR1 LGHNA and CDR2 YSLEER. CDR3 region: CASSQPGSVGANVLTF. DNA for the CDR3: TGCGCCAGCAGCCAACCTGGGAGTGTAGGGGCCAACGTCCTGACTTTC.

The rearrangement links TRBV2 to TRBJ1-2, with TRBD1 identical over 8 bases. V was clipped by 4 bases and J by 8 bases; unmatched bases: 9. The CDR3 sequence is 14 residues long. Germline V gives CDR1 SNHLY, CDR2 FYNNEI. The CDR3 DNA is TGTGCCAGCAGTGGAGGGCAGGGGGCAAGGGGCTACACCTTC. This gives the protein CASSGGQGARGYTF.

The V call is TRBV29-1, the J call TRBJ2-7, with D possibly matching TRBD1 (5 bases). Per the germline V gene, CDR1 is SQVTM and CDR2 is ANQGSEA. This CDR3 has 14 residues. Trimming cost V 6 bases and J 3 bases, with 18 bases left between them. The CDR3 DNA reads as TGCAGCGTCTCTGGACACTCCCCGGGCTACGAGCAGTACTTC. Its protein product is CSVSGHSPGYEQYF.

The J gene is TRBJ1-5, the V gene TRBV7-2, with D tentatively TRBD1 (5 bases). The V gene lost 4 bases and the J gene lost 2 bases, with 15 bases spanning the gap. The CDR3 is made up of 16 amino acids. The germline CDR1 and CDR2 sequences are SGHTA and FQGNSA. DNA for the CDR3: TGTGCCAGCAGCTCGAAGCAGGGTTTAGGCAATCAGCCCCAGCATTTT. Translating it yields CASSSKQGLGNQPQHF.

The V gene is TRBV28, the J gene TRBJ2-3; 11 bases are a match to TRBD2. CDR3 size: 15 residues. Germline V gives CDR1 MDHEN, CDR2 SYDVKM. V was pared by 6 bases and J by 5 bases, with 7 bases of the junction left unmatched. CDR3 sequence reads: CASRPLAGEIDTQYF. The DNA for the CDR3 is TGTGCCAGCAGGCCACTAGCGGGAGAGATAGATACGCAGTATTTT. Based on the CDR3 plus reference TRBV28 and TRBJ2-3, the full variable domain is DVKVTQSSRYLVKRTGEKVFLECVQDMDHENMFWYRQDPGLGLRLIYFSYDVKMKEKGDIPEGYSVSREKKERFSLILESASTNQTSMYLCASRPLAGEIDTQYFGPGTRLTVL.

CDR3 in amino acids: CASGQGPYGYTF. The CDR3 coding sequence is TGTGCCAGTGGACAGGGCCCATATGGCTACACCTTC. This sequence joins TRBV19 and TRBJ1-2, with TRBD1 matching 8 bases. Germline CDR1 LNHDA, CDR2 SQIVND (reference sequence). V trimming: 8 bases; J trimming: 5 bases; junction bases outside the gene matches: 4. This CDR3 comprises 12 residues.

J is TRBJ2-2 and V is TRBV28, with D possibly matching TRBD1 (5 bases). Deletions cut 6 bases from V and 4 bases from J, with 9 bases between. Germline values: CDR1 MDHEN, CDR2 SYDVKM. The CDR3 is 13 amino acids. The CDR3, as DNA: TGTGCCAGCAGGGGGCCGGGCACCGGGGAGCTGTTTTTT. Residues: CASRGPGTGELFF.

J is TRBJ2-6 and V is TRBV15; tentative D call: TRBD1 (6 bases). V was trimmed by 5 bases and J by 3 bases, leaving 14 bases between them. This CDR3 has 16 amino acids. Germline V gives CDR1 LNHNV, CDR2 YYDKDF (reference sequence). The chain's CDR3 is CATSGDRGFGANVLTF. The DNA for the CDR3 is TGTGCCACCAGCGGGGATAGGGGGTTTGGGGCCAACGTCCTGACTTTC.

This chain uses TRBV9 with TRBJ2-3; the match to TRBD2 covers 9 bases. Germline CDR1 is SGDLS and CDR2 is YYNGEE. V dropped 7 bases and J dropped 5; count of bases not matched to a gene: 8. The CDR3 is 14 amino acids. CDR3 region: CASSLAGKIDTQYF. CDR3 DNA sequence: TGTGCCAGCTCCCTAGCGGGGAAAATAGATACGCAGTATTTT.

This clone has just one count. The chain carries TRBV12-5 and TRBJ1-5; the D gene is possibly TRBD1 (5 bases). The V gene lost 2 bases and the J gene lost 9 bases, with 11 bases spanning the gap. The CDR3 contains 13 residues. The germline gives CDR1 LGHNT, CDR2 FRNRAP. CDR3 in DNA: TGTGCTAGTGGTTTGCAGGGCTCGGGGCCCCAGCATTTT. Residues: CASGLQGSGPQHF.

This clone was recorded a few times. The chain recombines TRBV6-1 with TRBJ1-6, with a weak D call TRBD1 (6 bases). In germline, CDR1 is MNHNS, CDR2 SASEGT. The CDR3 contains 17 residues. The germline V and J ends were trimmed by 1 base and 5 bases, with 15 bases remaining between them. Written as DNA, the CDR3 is TGTGCCAGCAGTGAAGGGTGGGGGCCGGTCAATAATTCACCCCTCCACTTT. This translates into CASSEGWGPVNNSPLHF.

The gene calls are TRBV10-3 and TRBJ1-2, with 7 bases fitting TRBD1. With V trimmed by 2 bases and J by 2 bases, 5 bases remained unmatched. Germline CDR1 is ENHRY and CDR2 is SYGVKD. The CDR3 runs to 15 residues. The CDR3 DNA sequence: TGTGCCATCAGTGAGCCTCGACAGGGAAACTATGGCTACACCTTC. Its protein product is CAISEPRQGNYGYTF.

The CDR3 spells CASNRDRGSVETQYF. In DNA form, the CDR3 reads TGTGCCAGCAACCGGGACAGGGGTTCTGTGGAGACCCAGTACTTC. The V gene is TRBV6-5, the J gene TRBJ2-5; 10 positions match TRBD1. The germline CDR1 and CDR2 sequences are MNHEY and SVGAGI. V was pared by 7 bases and J by 5 bases, with 10 bases of the junction left unmatched. The CDR3 is 15 residues long.

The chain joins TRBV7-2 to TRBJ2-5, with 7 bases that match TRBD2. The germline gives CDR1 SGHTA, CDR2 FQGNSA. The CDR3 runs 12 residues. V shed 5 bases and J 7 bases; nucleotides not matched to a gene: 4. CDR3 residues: CASSAPGGTQYF. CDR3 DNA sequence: TGTGCCAGCAGCGCCCCGGGAGGGACCCAGTACTTC.

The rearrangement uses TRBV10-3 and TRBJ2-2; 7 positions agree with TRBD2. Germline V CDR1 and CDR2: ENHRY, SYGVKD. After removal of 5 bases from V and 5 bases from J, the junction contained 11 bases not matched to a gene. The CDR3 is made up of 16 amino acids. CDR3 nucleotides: TGTGCCATCAGTCGCTTGGGCGGGAGAGGTACCGGGGAGCTGTTTTTT. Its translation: CAISRLGGRGTGELFF.